This T cell receptor beta chain was captured by sequencing in a study of blood T cell repertoires in COVID-19. Method: immunoSEQ multiplex PCR; TCRdb's copy keeps in-frame clones and lacks some. Found here are 250,000 to 400,000 clones, more than 70% of them singletons; the top ten hold about 5.4%. CDR3 length: 12 amino acids. V trimming: 5 bases; J trimming: 5 bases; junction bases outside the gene matches: 6. The germline V gene encodes CDR1 SQVTM and CDR2 ANQGSEA. The source material was PBMCs or T cells enriched from blood (not recorded which). The J gene is TRBJ2-7, the V gene TRBV29-1; 7 bases are shared with TRBD1. The receptor comes from a woman in her twenties or thirties who had recovered from COVID-19. The CDR3 DNA follows: TGCAGCGTTCGACAGGGCGGCGACGAGCAGTACTTC. This encodes CSVRQGGDEQYF.